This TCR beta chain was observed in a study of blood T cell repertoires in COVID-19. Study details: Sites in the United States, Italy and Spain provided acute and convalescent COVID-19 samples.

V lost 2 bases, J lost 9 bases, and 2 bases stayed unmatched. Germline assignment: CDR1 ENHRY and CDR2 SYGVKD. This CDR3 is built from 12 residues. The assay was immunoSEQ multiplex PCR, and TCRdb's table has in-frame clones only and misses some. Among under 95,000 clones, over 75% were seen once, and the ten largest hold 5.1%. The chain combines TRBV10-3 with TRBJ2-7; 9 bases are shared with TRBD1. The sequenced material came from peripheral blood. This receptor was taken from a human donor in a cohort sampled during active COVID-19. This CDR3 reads CAISEGQGWQYF. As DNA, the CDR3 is TGTGCCATCAGTGAGGGACAGGGGTGGCAGTACTTC.